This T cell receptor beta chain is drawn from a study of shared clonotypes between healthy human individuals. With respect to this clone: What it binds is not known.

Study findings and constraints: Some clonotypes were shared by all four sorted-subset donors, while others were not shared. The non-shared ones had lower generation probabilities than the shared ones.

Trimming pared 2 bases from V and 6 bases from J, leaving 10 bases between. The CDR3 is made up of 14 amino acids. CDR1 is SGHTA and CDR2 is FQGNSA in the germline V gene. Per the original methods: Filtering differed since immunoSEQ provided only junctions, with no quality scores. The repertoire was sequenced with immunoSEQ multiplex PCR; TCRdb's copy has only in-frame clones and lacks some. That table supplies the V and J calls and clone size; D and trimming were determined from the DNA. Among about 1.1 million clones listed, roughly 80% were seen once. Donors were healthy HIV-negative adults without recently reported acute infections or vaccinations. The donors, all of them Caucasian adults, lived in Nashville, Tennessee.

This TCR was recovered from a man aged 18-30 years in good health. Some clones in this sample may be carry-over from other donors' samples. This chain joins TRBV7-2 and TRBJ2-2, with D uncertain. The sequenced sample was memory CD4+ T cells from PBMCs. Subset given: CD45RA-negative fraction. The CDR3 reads CASSLIPPPGELFF. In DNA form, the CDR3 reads TGTGCCAGCAGCTTAATCCCCCCGCCCGGGGAGCTGTTTTTT.